The text below deals with one T cell receptor beta chain. Here immunoSEQ multiplex PCR was the method, and the copy in TCRdb shows in-frame clones only, minus some. The data contain 290,000 or so clones, about 89% of them seen just once; the ten biggest clones take up around 3.5%. The entry originates in a study of Ad26.COV2.S vaccination and SARS-CoV-2 variants. Indicated treatment: roughly 19 received Ad26.COV2.S at low or high dose, single or two shots; several received placebo; per-sample allocation not given. Following the first vaccine or placebo injection, samples were taken on day 63. Participants' vaccine, an Ad26 vector, delivered Wuhan-strain SARS-CoV-2 spike. V lost 2 bases and J 2 bases, leaving 0 bases between the germline ends. The germline V gene has CDR1 SGHAT and CDR2 FQNNGV. CDR3 size: 11 residues.

The source of this sequence is a person between 18 and 65 years old who received the Ad26.COV2.S COVID-19 vaccine or a placebo. Sample: peripheral blood, taken in a trial of Ad26.COV2.S vaccine versus placebo. This sequence joins TRBV11-2 and TRBJ2-5; D gene ambiguous. CDR3 protein: CASSLQETQYF. CDR3 in DNA: TGTGCCAGCAGCTTACAAGAGACCCAGTACTTC.